The next 22 T cell receptor beta chains were all read from a single sample in a study of blood T cell repertoires in COVID-19 (TCRdb year 2020). The library was produced with the immunoSEQ multiplex PCR assay. TCRdb obtained this table from immuneACCESS and retained in-frame rearrangements with V and J assigned. These tables miss some clones; where compared with another copy, unresolved V genes account for less than half of the shortfall, and the remainder is unexplained. The sample table records roughly 100,000 clones; around nine tenths of these occur just once. The top ten clones comprise around 6% of the sample. Sequenced material: peripheral blood. Receptors originate from a human donor in a cohort sampled during active COVID-19.

The chain joins TRBV19 to TRBJ1-2; 8 nucleotides agree with TRBD1. Germline lookup yields CDR1 LNHDA and CDR2 SQIVND (reference sequence). V lost 5 bases, J lost 8 bases, and 10 bases stayed unmatched. There are 14 residues in the CDR3. The CDR3 DNA follows: TGTGCCAGTAGTGCAGGACAGGGCTTGAGAGGCTACACCTTC. Amino acids: CASSAGQGLRGYTF.

As concerns this clone: Distinct nucleotide sequences in the sample also encode this CDR3. The chain carries TRBV27 and TRBJ1-2, with 9 positions matching TRBD1. The CDR3 extends over 14 amino acids. J gave up 2 bases and V 5 bases, and 3 bases lay outside the gene matches. CDR1 and CDR2 (germline): MNHEY, SMNVEV (reference sequence). Here the CDR3 reads CASSGGQGNYGYTF. The CDR3 DNA reads as TGTGCCAGCAGTGGCGGACAGGGGAACTATGGCTACACCTTC.

V usage is TRBV3-1 (or the pseudogene TRBV3-2) and J usage is TRBJ2-4; 7 bases align to TRBD2. Germline CDR1 is LGHDT and CDR2 is YNNKEL (reference sequence). V trimming: 1 base; J trimming: 0 bases; junction bases outside the gene matches: 9. The CDR3 sequence is 18 residues long. The CDR3 sequence: CASSQGAGELGAKNIQYF. CDR3 nucleotides: TGTGCCAGCAGCCAAGGGGCGGGAGAGCTCGGAGCCAAAAACATTCAGTACTTC.

The V gene is TRBV4-2, the J gene TRBJ2-7; 9 bases map to TRBD2. The J segment lost 2 bases and the V segment lost 2 bases, leaving 4 bases of the junction unmatched. The CDR3 runs to 15 residues. Germline loops: CDR1 LGHNA, CDR2 YNFKEQ. CDR3 DNA: TGTGCCAGCAGCCAATCTAGCGGGGTTCCCTACGAGCAGTACTTC. Encoded protein: CASSQSSGVPYEQYF.

This clone was counted a single time. The rearrangement joins TRBV5-1 to TRBJ2-1, with D tentatively TRBD1 (6 bases). The CDR3 is made up of 16 amino acids. Germline CDR1 reads SGHRS; CDR2 reads YFSETQ. Trimming removed 4 bases at V and 4 bases at J, with 18 bases between. Written as DNA, the CDR3 is TGCGCCAGCAGCGGGGGCGACGGGCGGATGTACAATGAGCAGTTCTTC. It encodes CASSGGDGRMYNEQFF.

This clone was found a few times. This rearrangement joins TRBV23-1 to TRBJ2-7; possible D gene TRBD1, 6 bases. TRBV23-1 is assigned to the ORF class and has an uncertain function. Trimming pared 2 bases from V and 0 bases from J, leaving 11 bases between. This CDR3 has 15 residues. The CDR3: CASSQKKTGSYEQYF. CDR3 nucleotides: TGCGCCAGCAGTCAAAAAAAGACAGGCTCCTACGAGCAGTACTTC.

This clone was seen more than once but under ten times. One end of the junction fails to match germline, which may point to a read error. This chain links TRBV7-9 with TRBJ1-3; tentative D call: TRBD1 (5 bases). The CDR3 length is 15 residues. Germline lookup yields CDR1 SEHNR and CDR2 FQNEAQ (reference sequence). The CDR3: CASSLVADSGDTIYF. Written as DNA, the CDR3 is TGTGCCAGCAGCTTAGTTGCAGACAGTGGAGACACCATATATTTT.

The rearrangement links TRBV19 to TRBJ1-5; no clear D gene. Germline-derived CDR1 and CDR2 are LNHDA and SQIVND (reference sequence). The CDR3 runs to 15 residues. Trimming stripped 7 bases from V and 4 bases from J, with 17 bases between. The DNA for the CDR3 is TGTGCCAGTACCTCGGTTTGGGCAGAAAATCAGCCCCAGCATTTT. Translation gives CASTSVWAENQPQHF.

The chain links TRBV19 to TRBJ2-1; 9 nucleotides line up with TRBD2. This CDR3 region has 16 residues. Germline V gene lookup returns CDR1 LNHDA and CDR2 SQIVND (reference sequence). J gave up 0 bases and V 6 bases, and 6 bases lay outside the gene matches. CDR3 nucleotide sequence: TGTGCCAGTAGATGGGCTAGCGGGGTCTCCTACAATGAGCAGTTCTTC. Protein: CASRWASGVSYNEQFF.

The chain couples TRBV19 to TRBJ1-1; the D gene is possibly TRBD1 (6 bases). V was shortened by 3 bases and J by 1 base, with 21 bases between the two germline ends. This CDR3 is built from 18 residues. Germline CDR1 LNHDA, CDR2 SQIVND (reference sequence). CDR3 in DNA: TGTGCCAGTAGTATGAACGCCGTTCGAGCACAGGGGAACACTGAAGCTTTCTTT. This translates into CASSMNAVRAQGNTEAFF.

The genes are TRBV6-5 and TRBJ1-1, with D possibly TRBD1 on 6 matching bases. The germline V gene has CDR1 MNHEY and CDR2 SVGAGI. The CDR3 runs 15 residues. V was clipped by 0 bases and J by 7 bases, with 15 bases between them. CDR3 DNA: TGTGCCAGCAGTTACTCTAATAGGGGGTCTAGTGAAGCTTTCTTT. Residues: CASSYSNRGSSEAFF.

This chain joins TRBV3-1 (or the pseudogene TRBV3-2) and TRBJ2-3; D is possibly TRBD2 (6 bases). V lost 6 bases and J lost 2, with 18 bases in between. Germline CDR1 reads LGHDT; CDR2 reads YNNKEL (reference sequence). This CDR3 contains 16 residues. The CDR3 sequence is CASSPKVGGFTDTQYF. The CDR3 nucleotides are TGTGCCAGCAGTCCTAAGGTTGGGGGGTTCACAGATACGCAGTATTTT.

This chain joins TRBV6-5 and TRBJ1-2, with 8 bases fitting TRBD1. With V trimmed by 11 bases and J by 5 bases, 10 bases remained unmatched. The CDR3 runs to 13 residues. Germline values: CDR1 MNHEY, CDR2 SVGAGI. Here the CDR3 reads CAPPRQGIYGYTF. CDR3 in DNA: TGTGCCCCCCCCCGACAGGGGATATATGGCTACACCTTC.

The chain combines TRBV24-1 with TRBJ2-4; tentative D call: TRBD2 (6 bases). This CDR3 is built from 15 residues. From germline, CDR1 is KGHDR and CDR2 SFDVKD. V gave up 8 bases and J gave up 0 bases, with 13 bases separating them. In DNA form, the CDR3 reads TGTGCCACCAAGGAAGCGGGCCGAGCCAAAAACATTCAGTACTTC. Translating it yields CATKEAGRAKNIQYF.

The V call is TRBV28, the J call TRBJ2-1; D is uncertain. The CDR3 is 15 residues long. The germline gives CDR1 MDHEN, CDR2 SYDVKM. Trimming took off 6 bases at V and 9 bases at J, with 21 bases between the two ends. CDR3 DNA: TGTGCCAGCAGCCCCAGGTCGGTATTGCAGAGTGAGCAGTTCTTC. It is translated as CASSPRSVLQSEQFF.

Turning to this clone: Other DNA sequences in the sample encode the same CDR3. The rearrangement uses TRBV6-4 and TRBJ2-1; TRBD2 matches at 7 bases. This CDR3 has 14 residues. V was pared by 0 bases and J by 4 bases, with 0 bases of the junction left unmatched. CDR1 and CDR2 (germline): MRHNA, SNTAGT. The CDR3 DNA is TGTGCCAGCAGTGACTCGGGAGGGTACAATGAGCAGTTCTTC. Protein product: CASSDSGGYNEQFF.

The chain carries TRBV4-1 and TRBJ2-7; 11 bases agree with TRBD1. The ends lost 3 bases at V and 3 bases at J; junction bases unmatched: 4. CDR3 length: 15 amino acids. Germline V gives CDR1 MGHRA, CDR2 YSYEKL. The CDR3 DNA follows: TGCGCCAGCAGCCACACCGGGACAGGGGGCTACGAGCAGTACTTC. Translation: CASSHTGTGGYEQYF.

The genes are TRBV9 and TRBJ1-2, with 11 bases matching TRBD1. V shed 0 bases, J shed 6 bases, and the junction held 10 bases outside the gene matches. The CDR3 contains 17 residues. CDR1 is SGDLS, CDR2 YYNGEE, per germline. CDR3 nucleotides: TGTGCCAGCAGCGTAGCGGACAGGGGGCTCCAGCAGGATGGCTACACCTTC. Translation: CASSVADRGLQQDGYTF.

The chain has TRBV7-9 and TRBJ1-2, with TRBD1 matching 7 bases. The germline CDR1 and CDR2 sequences are SEHNR and FQNEAQ (reference sequence). This CDR3 comprises 17 residues. J lost 4 bases, V lost 2 bases, and 13 bases had no gene match. The CDR3 reads CASSLQGGEGAGYGYTF. The CDR3 DNA sequence: TGTGCCAGCAGCTTACAGGGGGGCGAGGGAGCAGGCTATGGCTACACCTTC.

The CDR3 here is CASSVALGDNEQFF. CDR3 coding DNA: TGCGCCAGCAGTGTTGCGCTCGGGGACAATGAGCAGTTCTTC. The gene calls are TRBV10-1 and TRBJ2-1; tentative D call: TRBD2 (5 bases). Per the germline V gene, CDR1 is WNHNN and CDR2 is SYGVQD (reference sequence). Trimming left V 4 bases short and J 5 bases short, with 12 bases between. CDR3 length: 14 residues.

This clone was observed once. V and J are TRBV28 and TRBJ2-7, with 8 positions matching TRBD2. The CDR3 contains 15 residues. Looked up from germline, CDR1 is MDHEN and CDR2 is SYDVKM. The ends lost 2 bases at V and 3 bases at J; junction bases unmatched: 6. As DNA, the CDR3 is TGTGCCAGCAGTTTAGGTAGCGGGACCGACTACGAGCAGTACTTC. Translating it yields CASSLGSGTDYEQYF.

The chain joins TRBV28 to TRBJ2-7, with a tentative D call TRBD1 (6 bases). CDR1 and CDR2 from the germline V gene are MDHEN and SYDVKM. With 6 bases removed from V and 0 bases from J, the gap between germline ends came to 15 bases. The CDR3 contains 15 residues. CDR3: CASRPQGFSSYEQYF. CDR3 coding DNA: TGTGCCAGCAGACCGCAGGGGTTTTCCTCCTACGAGCAGTACTTC.